This TCR beta chain was retrieved from a study of T cell responses to AZD1222 COVID-19 vaccine. Whole-study results and caveats: Females made up more of the donors, who were largely white British, and clonal diversity may have come out too low. A rise in Spike-specific TCR breadth and depth followed two AZD1222 doses.

In regard to this clone: The antigen remains undetermined.

TCRdb's copy holds only in-frame clones and misses some; the assay was immunoSEQ multiplex PCR. The sample comprises over 150,000 clones, about 90% of which are singletons, and under 8% rests with the top ten. CDR1 is MDHEN, CDR2 SYDVKM, per germline. The CDR3 runs to 15 residues. Trimming took 4 bases from V and 4 from J, leaving 14 bases between them. The material sequenced was peripheral blood, taken on day 0 of AZD1222 vaccination. This sequence originates from an adult in good health. This sequence joins TRBV28 and TRBJ1-3; tentative D call: TRBD1 (5 bases). The CDR3 region is CASSSHIGGGNTIYF. CDR3 DNA sequence: TGTGCCAGCAGTTCCCACATCGGGGGAGGAAACACCATATATTTT.